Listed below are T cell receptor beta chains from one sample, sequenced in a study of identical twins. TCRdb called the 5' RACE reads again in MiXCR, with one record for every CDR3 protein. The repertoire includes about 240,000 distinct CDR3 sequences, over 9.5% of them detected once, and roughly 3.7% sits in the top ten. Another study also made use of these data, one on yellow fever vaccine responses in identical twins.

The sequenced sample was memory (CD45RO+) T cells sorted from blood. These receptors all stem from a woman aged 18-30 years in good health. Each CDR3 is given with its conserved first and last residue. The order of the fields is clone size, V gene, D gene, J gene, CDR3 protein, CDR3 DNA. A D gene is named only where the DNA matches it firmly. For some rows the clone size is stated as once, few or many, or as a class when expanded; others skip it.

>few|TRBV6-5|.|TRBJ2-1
CASSADRYNEQFF
TGTGCCAGCAGTGCAGACAGGTACAATGAGCAGTTCTTC
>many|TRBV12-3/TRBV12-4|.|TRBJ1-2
CASRGGGSRDGYTF
TGTGCCAGCAGAGGAGGGGGTAGTCGCGATGGCTACACCTTC
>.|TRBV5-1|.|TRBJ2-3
CASSEGRNTDTQYF
TGCGCCAGCAGCGAGGGGAGGAACACAGATACGCAGTATTTT
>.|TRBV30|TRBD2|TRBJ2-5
CAWALHPTSGQETQYF
TGTGCCTGGGCCCTCCACCCGACTAGCGGCCAAGAGACCCAGTACTTC
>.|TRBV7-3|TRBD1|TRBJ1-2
CASSEGTGNRGYTF
TGTGCCAGCAGCGAAGGGACAGGGAATCGCGGCTACACCTTC
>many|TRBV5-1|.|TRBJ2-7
CASSPPMDGYEQYF
TGCGCCAGCAGCCCACCAATGGACGGCTACGAGCAGTACTTC
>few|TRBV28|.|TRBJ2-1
CASKTSAVWSYNEQFF
TGTGCCAGCAAAACTTCGGCTGTCTGGTCCTACAATGAGCAGTTCTTC
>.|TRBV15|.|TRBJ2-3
CATSRDRGGTDTQYF
TGTGCCACCAGCAGAGATAGAGGAGGGACCGATACGCAGTATTTT
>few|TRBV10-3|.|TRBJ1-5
CAISGLNQPQHF
TGTGCCATCAGTGGACTTAATCAGCCCCAGCATTTT
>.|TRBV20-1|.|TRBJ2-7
CSAPPRGKRSVYEQYF
TGCAGTGCTCCCCCCCGAGGCAAGAGGAGTGTCTACGAGCAGTACTTC
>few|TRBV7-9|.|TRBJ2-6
CASSLLKSGANVLTF
TGTGCCAGCAGCTTATTGAAGTCTGGGGCCAACGTCCTGACTTTC
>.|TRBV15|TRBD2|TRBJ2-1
CATSRGVGVGGRANEQFF
TGTGCCACCAGCAGAGGAGTCGGCGTGGGCGGGAGGGCCAATGAGCAGTTCTTC
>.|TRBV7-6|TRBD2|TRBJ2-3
CASSSRNRLAGGVSTDTQYF
TGTGCCAGCAGCTCCCGAAATCGGCTAGCGGGAGGAGTTAGCACAGATACGCAGTATTTT
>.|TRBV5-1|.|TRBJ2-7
CASSLSTGAGEQYF
TGCGCCAGCAGCTTGTCGACGGGAGCGGGCGAGCAGTACTTC
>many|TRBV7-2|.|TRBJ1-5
CASSIRGNQPQHF
TGTGCCAGCAGCATAAGGGGAAATCAGCCCCAGCATTTT
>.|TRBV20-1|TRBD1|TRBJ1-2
CSAHHRGQAIYGYTF
TGCAGTGCCCACCATAGGGGACAGGCAATCTATGGCTACACCTTC
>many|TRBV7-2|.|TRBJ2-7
CASSRTEMVQYF
TGTGCCAGCAGCCGTACAGAAATGGTGCAGTACTTC
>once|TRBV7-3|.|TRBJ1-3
CASSLQGGSGNTIYF
TGTGCCAGCAGCTTACAGGGAGGCTCTGGAAACACCATATATTTT
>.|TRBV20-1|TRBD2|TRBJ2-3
CSAVGGLARDTQYF
TGCAGTGCTGTAGGAGGACTAGCAAGAGATACGCAGTATTTT
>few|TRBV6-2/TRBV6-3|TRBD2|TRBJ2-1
CASSYGLAGGYNEQFF
TGTGCCAGCAGTTACGGACTAGCGGGCGGGTACAATGAGCAGTTCTTC
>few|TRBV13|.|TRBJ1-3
CASRARGVSGNTIYF
TGTGCCAGCAGGGCCCGGGGGGTCTCTGGAAACACCATATATTTT
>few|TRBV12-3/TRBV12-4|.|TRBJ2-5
CASSSGQAGIETQYF
TGTGCCAGCAGCTCCGGACAGGCGGGGATTGAGACCCAGTACTTC
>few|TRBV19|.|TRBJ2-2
CASSNSGGFTGELFF
TGTGCCAGTAGTAATTCCGGGGGCTTCACCGGGGAGCTGTTTTTT
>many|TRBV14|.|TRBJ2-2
CASSHRAAGELFF
TGTGCCAGCAGCCACAGGGCTGCCGGGGAGCTGTTTTTT
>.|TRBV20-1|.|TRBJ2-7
CSARDLGGSGGHYEQYF
TGCAGTGCTAGAGATCTCGGGGGTTCCGGGGGCCACTACGAGCAGTACTTC
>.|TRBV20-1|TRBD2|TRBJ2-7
CSATTSGRAVRSEQYF
TGCAGTGCAACCACTAGCGGGAGGGCCGTGCGGAGCGAGCAGTACTTC
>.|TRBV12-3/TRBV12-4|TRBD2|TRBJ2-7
CASRTSGAYEQYF
TGTGCCAGCAGGACTAGCGGGGCCTACGAGCAGTACTTC
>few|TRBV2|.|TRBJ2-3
CASSAGYEPNTQYF
TGTGCCAGCAGTGCGGGTTACGAACCCAATACGCAGTATTTT
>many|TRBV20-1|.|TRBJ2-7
CSAFTRESEQYF
TGCAGTGCTTTCACCAGGGAATCCGAGCAGTACTTC
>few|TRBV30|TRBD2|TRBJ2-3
CAWNRASGTQYF
TGTGCCTGGAACCGGGCTAGCGGAACGCAGTATTTT
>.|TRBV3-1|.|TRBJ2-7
CASSQSDEQYF
TGTGCCAGCAGCCAAAGCGACGAGCAGTACTTC
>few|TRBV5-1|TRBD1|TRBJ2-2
CASSSGTGGAGTGELFF
TGCGCCAGCAGCAGCGGCACAGGGGGCGCGGGCACCGGGGAGCTGTTTTTT
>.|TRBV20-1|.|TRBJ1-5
CSASIGGSMNQPQHF
TGCAGTGCTAGTATAGGGGGATCAATGAATCAGCCCCAGCATTTT
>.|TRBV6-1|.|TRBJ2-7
CASSRTDNRYEQYF
TGTGCCAGCAGCCGGACAGACAACCGGTACGAGCAGTACTTC
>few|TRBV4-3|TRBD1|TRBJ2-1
CASSQDRQGNEQFF
TGCGCCAGCAGCCAAGACCGACAGGGTAATGAGCAGTTCTTC
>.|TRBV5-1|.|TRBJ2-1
CASSTGVNEQFF
TGCGCCAGCAGCACTGGGGTCAATGAGCAGTTCTTC
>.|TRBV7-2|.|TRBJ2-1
CASSPVGAINEQFF
TGTGCCAGCAGCCCAGTGGGGGCAATCAATGAGCAGTTCTTC
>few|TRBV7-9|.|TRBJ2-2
CASSNLPTGELFF
TGTGCCAGCAGCAACTTACCCACCGGGGAGCTGTTTTTT
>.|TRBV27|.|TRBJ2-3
CASERQAGRTDTQYF
TGTGCCAGCGAGCGACAGGCTGGACGCACAGATACGCAGTATTTT
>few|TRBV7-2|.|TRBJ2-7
CASSLVIRGAYEQYF
TGTGCCAGCAGCTTAGTCATCAGGGGGGCCTACGAGCAGTACTTC
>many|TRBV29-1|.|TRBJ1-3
CSARTNSGNTIYF
TGCAGCGCTCGGACAAACTCTGGAAACACCATATATTTT
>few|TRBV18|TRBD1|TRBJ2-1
CASSPRDRGEQFF
TGTGCCAGCTCACCACGTGACAGGGGTGAGCAGTTCTTC
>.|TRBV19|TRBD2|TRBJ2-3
CASRRASGGSTDTQYF
TGTGCCAGTAGAAGAGCTAGCGGGGGAAGCACAGATACGCAGTATTTT
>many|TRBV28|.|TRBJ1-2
CASSLGGFGYTF
TGTGCCAGCAGTCTGGGTGGGTTTGGCTACACCTTC
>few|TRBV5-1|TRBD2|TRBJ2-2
CASSFAASGDTGELFF
TGCGCCAGCAGCTTTGCAGCTAGCGGGGACACCGGGGAGCTGTTTTTT
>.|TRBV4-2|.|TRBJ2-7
CASSPRAGTYYEQYF
TGTGCCAGCAGCCCGCGAGCCGGGACCTACTACGAGCAGTACTTC
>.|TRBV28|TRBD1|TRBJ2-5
CASRQTGSRETQYF
TGTGCCAGCCGACAGACAGGGTCCCGGGAGACCCAGTACTTC
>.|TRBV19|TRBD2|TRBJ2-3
CASSRHGLAGGLVITDTQYF
TGTGCCAGTAGTCGACACGGACTAGCGGGAGGACTTGTCATCACAGATACGCAGTATTTT